This T cell receptor beta chain came from a study of OX40 agonist ivuxolimab in advanced cancers. The CDR3 covers 14 residues. V lost 4 bases to trimming and J lost 7 bases; unmatched junction nucleotides: 4. The V gene's germline CDR1 is MGHRA and CDR2 YSYEKL. Profiled with immunoSEQ multiplex PCR; TCRdb holds only in-frame clones, not every one. The sample yields about 68,000 clones, around 85% seen once. The sample in question was CD4+ or CD8+ T cells sorted from blood, obtained in a trial of the OX40 agonist ivuxolimab. The clonotype comes from an adult with an advanced solid tumor such as melanoma, head and neck, liver or kidney cancer. V gene TRBV4-1 combines with J gene TRBJ2-2; 9 bases align to TRBD1. As DNA, the CDR3 is TGCGCCAGCAGCCTCCCGACAGGGGGCGGGGAGCTGTTTTTT. Its protein is CASSLPTGGGELFF.